The T cell receptor beta chain described here comes from a study of regulatory T cells in long-lasting Graves disease. Whole-study findings and limits: TCR diversity was lower in persistent Graves' patients (versus newly diagnosed ones). The number of shared public clonotypes was higher in persistent patients (about 3,000) than new patients (more than 850).

Details on this clonotype: Its antigen is not identified.

The time point denotes: newly diagnosed GD, antithyroid drugs for less than 3 months. From RNA extracted from PBMCs, the TCR library was made. The CDR3 extends over 17 amino acids. Germline CDR1 DFQATT, CDR2 SNEGSKA (reference sequence). Trimming cost V 2 bases and J 5 bases; bases outside gene matches: 8. Arm-PCR of CDR3 regions and iRepertoire HTBI primers were the basis on which TCR beta libraries were built. TCRdb analysed the multiplex PCR reads with MiXCR anew, one entry per CDR3 protein. The table records approximately 490,000 distinct CDR3 sequences, 15% to 20% of them present only once. These data are also associated with another study on T cells in Graves' hyperthyroidism and ophthalmopathy. That publication notes: Among the patients, aged 18 to 65, hyperthyroidism was newly diagnosed and had lasted under 2 months.

The gene calls are TRBV20-1 and TRBJ2-2, with 13 bases aligning to TRBD2. The sequenced sample was peripheral blood mononuclear cells (PBMCs), obtained at new diagnosis, from a patient treated with antithyroid drugs. This clonotype originated in a man aged 35 to 55 with Graves disease. The CDR3 sequence is CSARPLAGGKFTGELFF. CDR3 nucleotides: TGCAGTGCTAGACCACTAGCGGGAGGGAAATTTACCGGGGAGCTGTTTTTT.